Shown below are 22 T cell receptor beta chains from a single sample sequenced in a study of CD8 T cells in Susac syndrome. An input of about 0.5 to 1 ug of RNA was subjected to reverse transcription using random hexamers. TCRdb ran MiXCR on the immunoSEQ multiplex PCR reads and lists one entry per CDR3 protein. Here the sample spans around 130,000 distinct CDR3 sequences, under 96% being singletons. The sequenced sample consisted of CD4+ T cells from PBMCs. The receptors were sampled from a human donor with Susac syndrome.

The gene calls are TRBV25-1 and TRBJ2-5; possibly TRBD2 for D (7 bases). Trimming cost V 5 bases and J 4 bases, with 14 bases left between them. Germline lookup yields CDR1 MGHDK and CDR2 SYGVNS. The CDR3 consists of 14 residues. As DNA, the CDR3 is TGTGCCAGCAGTATCCGAGGGGGGGGAGAGACCCAGTACTTC. It yields the protein CASSIRGGGETQYF.

The rearrangement links TRBV20-1 to TRBJ1-1, with D tentatively TRBD1 (5 bases). Germline lookup yields CDR1 DFQATT and CDR2 SNEGSKA (reference sequence). This CDR3 has 17 residues. Trimming removed 0 bases from V and 0 bases from J, with 17 bases in between. The CDR3 here is CSARDTRLPDMNTEAFF. Written as DNA, the CDR3 is TGCAGTGCTAGAGATACTCGTCTCCCGGACATGAACACTGAAGCTTTCTTT.

This clonotype was seen once. The chain joins TRBV18 to TRBJ1-2, with D tentatively TRBD1 (5 bases). The CDR3 runs 16 residues. CDR1 and CDR2 (germline): KGHSH, LQKENI. V shed 4 bases and J shed 5 bases, with 20 bases lying between them. This CDR3 is CASSRTQGGEKYGYTF. CDR3 coding DNA: TGTGCCAGCTCACGAACCCAGGGAGGGGAGAAGTATGGCTACACCTTC.

The chain carries TRBV10-3 and TRBJ2-3; perhaps TRBD2 as D (5 bases). With 5 bases removed from V and 5 bases from J, the gap between germline ends came to 14 bases. The CDR3 runs to 14 residues. Germline V gene data show CDR1 as ENHRY and CDR2 as SYGVKD. This CDR3 is CAISRGSSGDTQYF. CDR3 in DNA: TGTGCCATCAGTCGGGGTTCATCAGGAGATACGCAGTATTTT.

Regarding this clonotype: At one end the junction does not follow the germline gene, possibly because of a read error. This chain connects TRBV19 to TRBJ2-5; D may be TRBD2 (5 bases). Germline-derived CDR1 and CDR2 are LNHDA and SQIVND (reference sequence). The CDR3 is made up of 13 amino acids. CDR3 DNA: TGCGCCAGTAGTATAGAACGGGGAGAGACCCAGTACTTC. It yields the protein CASSIERGETQYF.

The chain has TRBV2 and TRBJ2-7, with 10 nucleotides matching TRBD2. Germline values: CDR1 SNHLY, CDR2 FYNNEI. The CDR3 consists of 14 residues. V dropped 6 bases and J dropped 4; count of bases not matched to a gene: 6. CDR3 in amino acids: CASREREGLYEQYF. DNA for the CDR3: TGTGCCAGCAGGGAGCGGGAGGGCCTTTACGAGCAGTACTTC.

A single count supports this clonotype. The rearrangement joins TRBV29-1 to TRBJ2-5, with a tentative D call TRBD2 (6 bases). This CDR3 has 11 amino acids. Germline V gives CDR1 SQVTM, CDR2 ANQGSEA. Trimming removed 4 bases from V and 5 bases from J, with 8 bases in between. This CDR3 reads CSVGLVETQYF. DNA for the CDR3: TGCAGCGTTGGACTAGTTGAGACCCAGTACTTC.

This chain connects TRBV12-3 or TRBV12-4 to TRBJ1-2, with TRBD1 matching over 8 bases. The CDR3 totals 14 residues. V gave up 6 bases and J gave up 7 bases; unmatched junction bases: 10. As DNA, the CDR3 is TGTGCCAGCAGGGAGACAGGGGCCAGTTTTGGCTACACCTTC. Translated, it gives CASRETGASFGYTF.

V gene TRBV20-1 combines with J gene TRBJ2-1; 14 bases are shared with TRBD2. The ends lost 6 bases at V and 8 bases at J; junction bases unmatched: 3. This CDR3 is 13 amino acids long. Germline values: CDR1 DFQATT, CDR2 SNEGSKA (reference sequence). CDR3 DNA: TGCAGTGCCGGGACTAGCGGGAGCGATGAGCAGTTCTTC. Translated: CSAGTSGSDEQFF.

The chain recombines TRBV5-1 with TRBJ2-3; 7 positions match TRBD2. Trimming removed 0 bases from V and 4 bases from J; junction bases left unmatched: 2. This CDR3 comprises 14 residues. The germline CDR1 and CDR2 sequences are SGHRS and YFSETQ. The CDR3: CASSLGGSADTQYF. The CDR3 DNA reads as TGCGCCAGCAGCTTGGGCGGGAGCGCAGATACGCAGTATTTT.

The chain uses TRBV28 and TRBJ2-1, with 7 nucleotides matching TRBD2. The CDR3 is 15 residues long. V dropped 5 bases and J dropped 6; count of bases not matched to a gene: 10. Germline-derived CDR1 and CDR2 are MDHEN and SYDVKM. CDR3 amino acids: CASSPRGEGPNEQFF. The DNA of the CDR3 is TGTGCCAGCAGTCCTCGGGGGGAGGGTCCCAATGAGCAGTTCTTC.

The gene calls are TRBV24-1 and TRBJ2-1, with D unresolved. Germline CDR1 KGHDR, CDR2 SFDVKD. This CDR3 is 13 amino acids long. V lost 4 bases to trimming and J lost 10 bases, with 13 bases between them. CDR3 loop: CATSDPLGYEQFF. As DNA, the CDR3 is TGTGCCACCAGTGACCCCTTGGGGTACGAGCAGTTCTTC.

The gene calls are TRBV27 and TRBJ1-3; D call uncertain. Germline CDR1 and CDR2: MNHEY and SMNVEV (reference sequence). Trimming removed 4 bases at V and 7 bases at J, with 8 bases between. CDR3 size: 12 residues. CDR3 sequence (DNA): TGTGCCAGCAGTTCCAACAGTAACACCATATATTTT. Protein sequence: CASSSNSNTIYF.

The chain combines TRBV7-9 with TRBJ1-1; D may be TRBD1 (5 bases). CDR1 and CDR2 (germline): SEHNR, FQNEAQ (reference sequence). This CDR3 contains 14 residues. V was clipped by 4 bases and J by 6 bases, with 15 bases between them. CDR3 coding DNA: TGTGCCAGCAGCTCTAGAGGGGATGGAGCTGAAGCTTTCTTT. Protein: CASSSRGDGAEAFF. Full variable domain (missing parts from reference TRBV7-9 and TRBJ1-1): DTGVSQNPRHKITKRGQNVTFRCDPISEHNRLYWYRQTLGQGPEFLTYFQNEAQLEKSRLLSDRFSAERPKGSFSTLEIQRTEQGDSAMYLCASSSRGDGAEAFFGQGTRLTVV.

The DNA of the CDR3 is TGCAGTGCTAGTATGGTGAAGCAGTTCTTC. Translated: CSASMVKQFF. The gene calls are TRBV20-1 and TRBJ2-1; no definite D call. CDR1 is DFQATT, CDR2 SNEGSKA, per germline (reference sequence). CDR3 length: 10 residues. V gave up 3 bases and J gave up 11 bases, with 8 bases separating them.

This chain joins TRBV27 and TRBJ2-7, with D tentatively TRBD1 (5 bases). Germline CDR1 and CDR2: MNHEY and SMNVEV (reference sequence). The V end lost 5 bases, the J end lost 2 bases, and 13 bases lay between the germline ends. The CDR3 covers 14 residues. As DNA, the CDR3 is TGTGCCAGCAGTCCCACAGGTTCCCCCTACGAGCAGTACTTC. Residues: CASSPTGSPYEQYF.

The chain links TRBV28 to TRBJ1-5, with unresolved D. The CDR3 runs 16 residues. Germline CDR1 and CDR2: MDHEN and SYDVKM. The ends were cut back, 6 bases at V and 1 base at J, with 16 bases in the middle. The CDR3 region is CASRTFRETSNQPQHF. The DNA of the CDR3 is TGTGCCAGCAGGACGTTTAGGGAGACCAGCAATCAGCCCCAGCATTTT. Based on the CDR3 plus reference TRBV28 and TRBJ1-5, the full variable domain is DVKVTQSSRYLVKRTGEKVFLECVQDMDHENMFWYRQDPGLGLRLIYFSYDVKMKEKGDIPEGYSVSREKKERFSLILESASTNQTSMYLCASRTFRETSNQPQHFGDGTRLSIL.

Only one count was recorded for this clonotype. The rearrangement uses TRBV5-1 and TRBJ1-2, with 8 bases that match TRBD1. With V trimmed by 4 bases and J by 3 bases, 2 bases remained unmatched. This CDR3 comprises 13 residues. Germline values: CDR1 SGHRS, CDR2 YFSETQ. CDR3 coding DNA: TGCGCCAGCAGCCAGACAGGGGACTATGGCTACACCTTC. This translates into CASSQTGDYGYTF.

CDR3 region: CSARDDTQYF. As DNA, the CDR3 is TGCAGTGCTAGGGATGATACGCAGTATTTT. The chain combines TRBV20-1 with TRBJ2-3; D is uncertain. Per germline, CDR1 DFQATT and CDR2 SNEGSKA (reference sequence). The CDR3 consists of 10 residues. The V end was cut by 3 bases, the J end by 6 bases, with 4 bases between.

This rearrangement joins TRBV15 to TRBJ2-5; 8 nucleotides agree with TRBD1. The germline V gene has CDR1 LNHNV and CDR2 YYDKDF (reference sequence). V lost 8 bases, J lost 7 bases, and 9 bases stayed unmatched. This CDR3 contains 13 residues. CDR3 DNA sequence: TGTGCCACCGAACCCGGACAGGGACGGACCCAGTACTTC. Residues: CATEPGQGRTQYF.

V is TRBV2 and J is TRBJ2-5; 9 positions match TRBD1. CDR3 size: 14 residues. Germline V gives CDR1 SNHLY, CDR2 FYNNEI. Trimming removed 6 bases from V and 7 bases from J; junction bases left unmatched: 9. The DNA for the CDR3 is TGTGCCAGCAGCGAGGGACAGGGCGGAAGGACCCAGTACTTC. Translated, it gives CASSEGQGGRTQYF.

The V and J genes are TRBV29-1 and TRBJ1-3; no clear D gene. Trimming left V 1 base short and J 0 bases short, with 7 bases between. There are 14 residues in the CDR3. Germline CDR1 SQVTM, CDR2 ANQGSEA. CDR3 bases: TGCAGCGTTGAAGGACGGAGCTCTGGAAACACCATATATTTT. Encoded protein: CSVEGRSSGNTIYF.